Many counts were recorded for the clone carrying this T cell receptor beta chain. Individual cDNA molecules each received unique molecular identifiers attached to them. TCRdb ran MiXCR on the 5' RACE reads and lists one entry per CDR3 protein. The sample carries about 69,000 distinct CDR3 sequences, about 12% recorded once. This sample stems from a study of early T cells in non-severe SARS-CoV-2 infection. About the research overall: Bulk RNA isolated from unsorted whole blood underwent sequencing; chains were not paired.

Per the germline V gene, CDR1 is WNHNN and CDR2 is SYGVQD (reference sequence). The CDR3 sequence is 16 residues long. Trimming pared 0 bases from V and 0 bases from J, leaving 9 bases between. The sequence was obtained from an adult who was a healthcare worker with PCR-confirmed SARS-CoV-2 infection or an uninfected control (not recorded which). The sequencing sample was made of whole blood. The gene calls are TRBV10-1 and TRBJ2-1; no reliable D call. CDR3 amino acids: CASSESRFYSYNEQFF. CDR3 DNA sequence: TGCGCCAGCAGTGAGTCTCGATTCTACTCCTACAATGAGCAGTTCTTC.